Sequencing of this T cell receptor beta chain was carried out in a study of blood T cell repertoires in COVID-19. Study details: COVID-19 samples, acute and convalescent, were from the United States, Italy and Spain. The cDNA or gDNA used as material had been derived from T cells, B-cell-depleted T cells, or PBMCs.

Germline CDR1 SGHAT, CDR2 FQNNGV. This CDR3 is built from 15 residues. V gave up 2 bases and J gave up 5 bases, with 13 bases separating them. Authors' processing steps: Using reference gene primer amplification, nucleated cell counts were estimated. Libraries were prepared by immunoSEQ multiplex PCR; TCRdb keeps only in-frame clonotypes and omits some of them. That table is the source of V, J and clone size, and D and trimming were worked out from the DNA. The sample lists about 190,000 clones; over 75% were seen once. The genes are TRBV11-2 and TRBJ2-1; D perhaps matches TRBD2 (5 bases). The specimen sequenced was peripheral blood. The sequence was obtained from a man aged 45-65 years who had recovered from COVID-19. The CDR3 sequence: CASSLRTASNNEQFF. CDR3 coding DNA: TGTGCCAGCAGCTTAAGGACTGCAAGCAACAATGAGCAGTTCTTC.